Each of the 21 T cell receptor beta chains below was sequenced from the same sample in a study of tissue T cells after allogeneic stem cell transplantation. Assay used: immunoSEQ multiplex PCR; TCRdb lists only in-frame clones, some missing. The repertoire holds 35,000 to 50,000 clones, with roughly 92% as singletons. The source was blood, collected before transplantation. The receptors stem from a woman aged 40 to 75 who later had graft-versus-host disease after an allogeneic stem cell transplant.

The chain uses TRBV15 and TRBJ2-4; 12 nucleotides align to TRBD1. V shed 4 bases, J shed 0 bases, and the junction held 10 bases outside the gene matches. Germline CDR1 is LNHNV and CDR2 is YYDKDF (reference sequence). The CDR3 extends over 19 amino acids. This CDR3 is CATSNNMGQGAAAKNIQYF. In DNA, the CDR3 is TGTGCCACCAGCAACAATATGGGACAGGGGGCTGCAGCCAAAAACATTCAGTACTTC.

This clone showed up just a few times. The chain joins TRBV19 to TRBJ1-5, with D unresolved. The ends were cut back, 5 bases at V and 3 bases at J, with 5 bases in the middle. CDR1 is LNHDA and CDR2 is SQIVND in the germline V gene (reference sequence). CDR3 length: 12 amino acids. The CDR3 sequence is CASSFLNQPQHF. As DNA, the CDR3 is TGTGCCAGTAGTTTTCTCAATCAGCCCCAGCATTTT.

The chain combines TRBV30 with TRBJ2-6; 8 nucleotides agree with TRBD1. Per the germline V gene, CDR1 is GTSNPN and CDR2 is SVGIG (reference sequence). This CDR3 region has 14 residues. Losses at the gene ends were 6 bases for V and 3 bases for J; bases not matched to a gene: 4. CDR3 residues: CACSGGFGANVLTF. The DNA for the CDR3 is TGTGCCTGCTCAGGGGGCTTTGGGGCCAACGTCCTGACTTTC.

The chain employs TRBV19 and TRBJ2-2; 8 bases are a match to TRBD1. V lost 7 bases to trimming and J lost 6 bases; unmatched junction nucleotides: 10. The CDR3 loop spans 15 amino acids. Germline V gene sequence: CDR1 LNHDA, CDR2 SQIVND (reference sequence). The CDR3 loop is CASNLGQGGAGELFF. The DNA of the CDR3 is TGTGCCAGTAACCTTGGACAGGGTGGAGCCGGGGAGCTGTTTTTT.

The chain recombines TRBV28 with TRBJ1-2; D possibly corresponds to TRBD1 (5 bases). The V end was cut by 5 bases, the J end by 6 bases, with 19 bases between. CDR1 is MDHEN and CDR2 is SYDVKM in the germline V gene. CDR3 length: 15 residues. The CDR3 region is CASSGLGGGDHGYTF. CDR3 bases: TGTGCCAGCAGTGGCCTTGGTGGGGGTGACCATGGCTACACCTTC.

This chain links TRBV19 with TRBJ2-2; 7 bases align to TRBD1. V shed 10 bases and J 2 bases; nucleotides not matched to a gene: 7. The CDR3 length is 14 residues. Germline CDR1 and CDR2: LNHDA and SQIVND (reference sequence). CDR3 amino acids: CATATGFNTGELFF. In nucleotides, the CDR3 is TGTGCCACCGCGACAGGGTTCAACACCGGGGAGCTGTTTTTT. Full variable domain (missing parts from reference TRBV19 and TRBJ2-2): DGGITQSPKYLFRKEGQNVTLSCEQNLNHDAMYWYRQDPGQGLRLIYYSQIVNDFQKGDIAEGYSVSREKKESFPLTVTSAQKNPTAFYLCATATGFNTGELFFGEGSRLTVL.

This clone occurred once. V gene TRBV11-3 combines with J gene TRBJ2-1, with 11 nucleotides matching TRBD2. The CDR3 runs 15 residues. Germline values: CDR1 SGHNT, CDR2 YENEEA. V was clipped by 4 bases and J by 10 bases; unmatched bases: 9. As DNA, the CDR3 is TGTGCCAGCAGCTCCGGAACTAGCGGGAGTAGCGAGCAGTTCTTC. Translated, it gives CASSSGTSGSSEQFF.

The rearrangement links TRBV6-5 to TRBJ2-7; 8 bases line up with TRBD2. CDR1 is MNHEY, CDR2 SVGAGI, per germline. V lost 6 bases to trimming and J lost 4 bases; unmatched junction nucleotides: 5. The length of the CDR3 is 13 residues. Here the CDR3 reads CASSYGTRYEQYF. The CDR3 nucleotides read TGTGCCAGCAGCTATGGGACTAGATACGAGCAGTACTTC.

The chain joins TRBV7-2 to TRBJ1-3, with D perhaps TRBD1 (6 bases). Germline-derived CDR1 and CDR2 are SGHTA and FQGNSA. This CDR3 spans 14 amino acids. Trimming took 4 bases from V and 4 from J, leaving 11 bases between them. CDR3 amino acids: CASSSGQRGNTIYF. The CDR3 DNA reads TGTGCCAGCAGCTCCGGACAGCGAGGAAACACCATATATTTT.

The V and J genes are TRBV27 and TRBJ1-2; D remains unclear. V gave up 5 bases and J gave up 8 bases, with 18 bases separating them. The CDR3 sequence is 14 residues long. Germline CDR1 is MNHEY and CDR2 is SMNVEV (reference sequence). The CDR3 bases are TGTGCCAGCAGTCAAGGGCCCGACCTCTGGGGCTACACCTTC. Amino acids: CASSQGPDLWGYTF.

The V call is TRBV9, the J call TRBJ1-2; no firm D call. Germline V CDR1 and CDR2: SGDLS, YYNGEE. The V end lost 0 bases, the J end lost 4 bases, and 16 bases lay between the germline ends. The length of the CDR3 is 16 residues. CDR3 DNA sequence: TGTGCCAGCAGCGTAGAAACATACCAACAAGGCTATGGCTACACCTTC. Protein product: CASSVETYQQGYGYTF.

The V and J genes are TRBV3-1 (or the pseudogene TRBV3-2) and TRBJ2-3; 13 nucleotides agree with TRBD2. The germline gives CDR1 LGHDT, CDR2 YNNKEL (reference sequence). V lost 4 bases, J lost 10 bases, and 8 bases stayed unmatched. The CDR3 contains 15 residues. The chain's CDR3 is CASSRTSGGTDAQYF. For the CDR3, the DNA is TGTGCCAGCAGCCGGACTAGCGGGGGCACGGATGCGCAGTATTTT.

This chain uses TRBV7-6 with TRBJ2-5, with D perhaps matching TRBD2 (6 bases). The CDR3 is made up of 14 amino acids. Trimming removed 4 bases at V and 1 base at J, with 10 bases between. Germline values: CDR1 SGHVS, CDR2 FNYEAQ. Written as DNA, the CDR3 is TGTGCCAGCAGCTCAGGACTATTCCAAGAGACCCAGTACTTC. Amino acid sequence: CASSSGLFQETQYF.

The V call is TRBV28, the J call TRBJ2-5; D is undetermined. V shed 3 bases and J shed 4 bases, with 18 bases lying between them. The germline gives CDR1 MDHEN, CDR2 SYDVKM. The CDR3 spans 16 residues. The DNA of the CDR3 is TGTGCCAGCAGTTTGTTAAATGGCGGACCCACAGAGACCCAGTACTTC. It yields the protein CASSLLNGGPTETQYF.

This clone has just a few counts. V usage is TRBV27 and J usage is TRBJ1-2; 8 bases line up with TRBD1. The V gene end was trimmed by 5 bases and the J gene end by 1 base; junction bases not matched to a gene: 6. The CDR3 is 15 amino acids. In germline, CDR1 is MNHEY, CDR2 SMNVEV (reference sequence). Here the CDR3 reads CASSAGDRYNYGYTF. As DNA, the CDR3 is TGTGCCAGCAGTGCTGGGGACAGGTATAACTATGGCTACACCTTC.

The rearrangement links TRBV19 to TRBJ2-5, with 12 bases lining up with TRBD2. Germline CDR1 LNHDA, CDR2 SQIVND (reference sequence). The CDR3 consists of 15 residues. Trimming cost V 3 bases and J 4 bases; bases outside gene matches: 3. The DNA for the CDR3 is TGTGCCAGTAGTATTCTAGCGGGAGGGTCAGAGACCCAGTACTTC. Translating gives CASSILAGGSETQYF.

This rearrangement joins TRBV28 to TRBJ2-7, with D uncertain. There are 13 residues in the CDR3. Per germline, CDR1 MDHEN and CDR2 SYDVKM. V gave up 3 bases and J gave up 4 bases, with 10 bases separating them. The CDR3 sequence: CASSFADTYEQYF. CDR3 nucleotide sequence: TGTGCCAGCAGTTTTGCAGATACTTACGAGCAGTACTTC.

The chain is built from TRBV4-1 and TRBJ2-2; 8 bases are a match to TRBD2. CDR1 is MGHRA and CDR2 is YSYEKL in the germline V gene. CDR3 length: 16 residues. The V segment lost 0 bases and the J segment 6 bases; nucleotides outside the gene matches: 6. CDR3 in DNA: TGCGCCAGCAGCCAAGATGAAAGCGGGAGCTCCGGGGAGCTGTTTTTT. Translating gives CASSQDESGSSGELFF.

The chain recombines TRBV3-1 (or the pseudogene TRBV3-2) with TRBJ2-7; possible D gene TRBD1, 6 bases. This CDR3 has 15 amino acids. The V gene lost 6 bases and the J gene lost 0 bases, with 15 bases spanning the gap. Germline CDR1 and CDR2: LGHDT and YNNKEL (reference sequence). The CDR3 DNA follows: TGTGCCAGCAGTCGACGGGACAAGAGCTCCTACGAGCAGTACTTC. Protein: CASSRRDKSSYEQYF.

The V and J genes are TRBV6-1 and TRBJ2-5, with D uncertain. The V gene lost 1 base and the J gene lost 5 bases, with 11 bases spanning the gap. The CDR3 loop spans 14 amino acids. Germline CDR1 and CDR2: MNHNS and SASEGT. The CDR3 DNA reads TGTGCCAGCAGTGAAGGCGGACCTAAGGAGACCCAGTACTTC. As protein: CASSEGGPKETQYF.

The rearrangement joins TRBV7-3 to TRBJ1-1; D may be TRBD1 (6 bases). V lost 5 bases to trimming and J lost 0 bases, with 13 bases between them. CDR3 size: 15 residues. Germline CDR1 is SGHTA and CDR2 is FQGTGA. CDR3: CASSLRGTLNTEAFF. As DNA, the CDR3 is TGTGCCAGCAGCCTGAGGGGGACCTTGAACACTGAAGCTTTCTTT.